This TCR beta chain is drawn from a study of T cell responses to AZD1222 COVID-19 vaccine (dated by TCRdb to the early 2020s). At the level of the whole study: A total of under 250 trial participants underwent TCR sequencing, of whom roughly 210 had received two doses of AZD1222 and 26 had received two doses of the MenACWY control vaccine. Enrollment into the trials was organized by age into subgroups of 18-55, 56-69 and 70-plus years, and those subgroups contained roughly 150, 30 and 60 TCR-sequenced participants, respectively. Points the paper makes about the study in general: Spike-specific TCR breadth and depth rose significantly after two AZD1222 doses compared with day 0 and with MenACWY recipients. Only five to seven AZD1222 recipients were SARS-CoV-2 seropositive at baseline, limiting conclusions about previously exposed vaccinees. CD4 TCRs associated with the vaccine covered the entire spike protein, and the dominant responses were in regions 160-218 and 743-854. Nearly half of unique spike-specific TCRs reportedly recognized epitopes outside regions mutated in the B.1.351 and B.1.1.7 variants. Because no day 14 peak-response samples were available, repertoires were characterized only after the peak T cell response. Participants were mostly white British, with more females than males. The authors suggested clonal diversity may have been underestimated. In the small 56-69-year group, the increase in depth fell short of significance, most likely because of low power.

This specimen's time point label, interpreted: about 28 days (+/-7) after the second vaccine dose. AZD1222 recipients whose second dose came at about 4 weeks and those whose second dose came at about 12 weeks were combined into one group, since spike-specific TCR depth and breadth did not differ between the two schedules. The vaccinee samples were drawn from two UK trials, COV001 and COV002, one of which was a single-blind randomized controlled phase 2/3 trial testing AZD1222 (ChAdOx1 nCoV-19) in healthy adults. For TCRbeta chain sequencing, PBMC samples from trial participants were taken at day 0 and at day 28 after the second dose. The CDR3 regions of human TCRbeta chains were subjected to immunosequencing. In the original analysis: Repertoire TCRs were checked for matches against a reference library of SARS-CoV-2-specific TCRs that had been generated using the MIRA antigen-specificity platform. Breadth was defined as the fraction of unique TCRs that were SARS-CoV-2-associated. Depth was defined as the fraction of total T cells that were SARS-CoV-2-associated. Using the MIRA data, each spike-specific TCR was assigned both to the spike region to which the TCR was reactive and to a CD4 or CD8 class. Log10-transformed breadth and depth values were compared by one-way ANOVA with Sidak's multiple comparisons tests. This is the immuneACCESS table as TCRdb keeps it, with only in-frame sequences that have V and J called. A part of the clones is gone; compared with another copy, unresolved V genes explain less than half, and the rest is unexplained. Clone size and V and J calls were adopted from that table, with D and trimming inferred from the DNA. The sample records about 56,000 clones, 75% to 90% of which are singletons. The ten biggest clones cover 6.5% to 8.5% of the sample.

As concerns this clone: Its recognized antigen is unknown. Base qualities are missing; no much larger clone stands one base away. Other DNA sequences of this sample code for an identical CDR3.

The clonotype was recovered from an adult who received the AZD1222 COVID-19 vaccine. Sequenced here: peripheral blood, sampled 28 days after the second AZD1222 dose.

The CDR3 is CASSLAQGFYEQYF. The DNA sequence reads TGTGCCAGCAGCTTGGCACAGGGTTTCTACGAGCAGTACTTC. Rearrangement joined TRBV5-5 to TRBJ2-7; the D gene is perhaps TRBD1, on 6 matching bases. Including cysteine and phenylalanine, the CDR3 has 14 amino acids. Only the CDR3 region is kept as DNA, spanning 42 bases read in frame from base 1. The germline V gene (reference sequence) specifies SGHKS as CDR1 and YYEKEE as CDR2. Between the V and J ends, shortened by 0 bases and 3 bases respectively, the junction contains 10 bases. Supplemented by the reference TRBV5-5 and TRBJ2-7 proteins around the CDR3, the complete variable domain is DAGVTQSPTHLIKTRGQQVTLRCSPISGHKSVSWYQQVLGQGPQFIFQYYEKEERGRGNFPDRFSARQFPNYSSELNVNALLLGDSALYLCASSLAQGFYEQYFGPGTRLTVT.